This TCR beta chain is drawn from a study of cytotoxic CD8 clonotypes in ibrutinib-treated CLL. Overall study: The cohort had around 10 relapsed/refractory and roughly 15 treatment-naive patients, 17 IGHV unmutated. Overall, some 25 responses were partial and 2 complete; following median roughly 70 months, roughly 14 patients stayed remitted and about 12 progressed.

The method was immunoSEQ multiplex PCR; TCRdb's version includes in-frame clones alone and lacks a portion of them. The sample yields 150,000 to 200,000 clones, more than 80% seen once. Germline V gene lookup returns CDR1 PRHDT and CDR2 FYEKMQ (reference sequence). The CDR3 extends over 16 amino acids. Trimming stripped 5 bases from V and 2 bases from J, with 16 bases between. The sequencing used PBMCs, collected after 24 months of ibrutinib treatment. This sequence joins TRBV13 and TRBJ2-1; perhaps TRBD2 as D (7 bases). This receptor was identified in a human donor with chronic lymphocytic leukemia. In nucleotides, the CDR3 is TGTGCCAGCAGCCCTAGGGGGGGGCCGACCTACAATGAGCAGTTCTTC. Its protein is CASSPRGGPTYNEQFF.